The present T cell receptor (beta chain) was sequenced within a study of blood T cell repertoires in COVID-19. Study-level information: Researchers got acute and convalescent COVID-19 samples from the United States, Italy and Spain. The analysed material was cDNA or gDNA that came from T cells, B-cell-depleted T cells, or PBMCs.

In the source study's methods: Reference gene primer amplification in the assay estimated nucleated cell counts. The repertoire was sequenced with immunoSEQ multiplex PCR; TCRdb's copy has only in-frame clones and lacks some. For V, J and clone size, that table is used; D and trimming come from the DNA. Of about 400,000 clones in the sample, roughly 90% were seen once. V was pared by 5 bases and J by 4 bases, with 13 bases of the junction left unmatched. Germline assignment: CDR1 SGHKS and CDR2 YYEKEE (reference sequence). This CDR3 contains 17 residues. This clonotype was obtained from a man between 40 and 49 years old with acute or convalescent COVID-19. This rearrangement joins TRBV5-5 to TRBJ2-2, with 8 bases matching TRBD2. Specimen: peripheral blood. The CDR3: CASRHGLAGPFTGELFF. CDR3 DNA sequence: TGTGCCAGCAGGCATGGGCTAGCGGGCCCGTTCACCGGGGAGCTGTTTTTT.